The 8 T cell receptor beta chains given below trace back to one sample, sequenced in a study of blood T cell repertoires in COVID-19. Profiling relied on immunoSEQ multiplex PCR, and the TCRdb table lists in-frame clones only, not all of them. The sample consists of roughly 220,000 clones, over 75% of them appearing once. What was sequenced was PBMCs or T cells enriched from blood (not recorded which). Receptors originate from a man aged 30 to 39 with acute COVID-19.

In nucleotides, the CDR3 is TGTGCCACCGGCCAATCCTACAATGAGCAGTTCTTC. This sequence encodes CATGQSYNEQFF. The chain combines TRBV24-1 with TRBJ2-1, with no clear D. V dropped 9 bases and J dropped 1 base, with 6 bases sitting between them. The CDR3 contains 12 residues. Germline CDR1 reads KGHDR; CDR2 reads SFDVKD.

The chain joins TRBV18 to TRBJ2-6; TRBD1 aligns across 8 bases. The germline V gene has CDR1 KGHSH and CDR2 LQKENI. CDR3 size: 18 residues. The V gene end was trimmed by 3 bases and the J gene end by 3 bases; junction bases not matched to a gene: 10. This chain's CDR3 is CASSPTTGTGGGANVLTF. The CDR3 bases are TGTGCCAGCTCACCCACAACTGGAACAGGGGGTGGGGCCAACGTCCTGACTTTC.

J is TRBJ1-1 and V is TRBV5-1; TRBD1 is a possible D gene (5 bases). Trimming took off 1 base at V and 1 base at J, with 26 bases between the two ends. Germline values: CDR1 SGHRS, CDR2 YFSETQ. This CDR3 has 20 amino acids. The CDR3 here is CASSLKLGEVQSFGNTEAFF. The DNA for the CDR3 is TGCGCCAGCAGCTTGAAGTTGGGGGAGGTCCAAAGTTTCGGGAACACTGAAGCTTTCTTT.

This clone was detected once. The chain employs TRBV12-3 or TRBV12-4 and TRBJ2-1; 9 nucleotides agree with TRBD2. CDR3 size: 13 residues. J gave up 10 bases and V 4 bases, and 5 bases lay outside the gene matches. The CDR3 protein is CASSWRGGWEQFF. The CDR3 DNA reads TGTGCCAGCAGTTGGCGGGGGGGCTGGGAGCAGTTCTTC.

This chain uses TRBV19 with TRBJ2-7; D is ambiguous. The ends were cut back, 10 bases at V and 0 bases at J, with 16 bases in the middle. CDR3 length equals 14 residues. Germline assignment: CDR1 LNHDA and CDR2 SQIVND (reference sequence). CDR3 coding DNA: TGTGCCACCGCCAACGCCCACTTCTCCTACGAGCAGTACTTC. Protein product: CATANAHFSYEQYF. The entire variable domain, with the rest obtained from reference TRBV19 and TRBJ2-7, is as follows: DGGITQSPKYLFRKEGQNVTLSCEQNLNHDAMYWYRQDPGQGLRLIYYSQIVNDFQKGDIAEGYSVSREKKESFPLTVTSAQKNPTAFYLCATANAHFSYEQYFGPGTRLTVT.

V gene TRBV15 combines with J gene TRBJ1-2; TRBD1 aligns across 8 bases. The CDR3 is made up of 14 amino acids. V lost 4 bases, J lost 3 bases, and 4 bases stayed unmatched. Per the germline V gene, CDR1 is LNHNV and CDR2 is YYDKDF (reference sequence). CDR3 nucleotides: TGTGCCACCAGCACTCAGGGGGCATACTATGGCTACACCTTC. Protein: CATSTQGAYYGYTF.

The V and J genes are TRBV7-3 and TRBJ2-1; TRBD2 matches 10 bases. J was trimmed by 4 bases and V by 6 bases; bases with no gene match: 18. The CDR3 runs 19 residues. In germline, CDR1 is SGHTA, CDR2 FQGTGA. The DNA of the CDR3 is TGTGCCAGCAGTTTCTCTCAGAAGAGCGGGGGGGCCAGGTACAATGAGCAGTTCTTC. It codes for CASSFSQKSGGARYNEQFF. The whole variable domain, remainder taken from reference TRBV7-3 and TRBJ2-1, is GAGVSQTPSNKVTEKGKYVELRCDPISGHTALYWYRQSLGQGPEFLIYFQGTGAADDSGLPNDRFFAVRPEGSVSTLKIQRTERGDSAVYLCASSFSQKSGGARYNEQFFGPGTRLTVL.

This clone was seen more than once but under ten times. The chain uses TRBV3-1 (or the pseudogene TRBV3-2) and TRBJ1-6; no firm D call. This CDR3 region has 14 residues. Trimming left V 6 bases short and J 9 bases short, with 15 bases between. Germline V gene sequence: CDR1 LGHDT, CDR2 YNNKEL (reference sequence). CDR3 amino acids: CASSLPTSGSPLHF. The CDR3 nucleotides are TGTGCCAGCAGTCTCCCTACCAGCGGTTCACCCCTCCACTTT.